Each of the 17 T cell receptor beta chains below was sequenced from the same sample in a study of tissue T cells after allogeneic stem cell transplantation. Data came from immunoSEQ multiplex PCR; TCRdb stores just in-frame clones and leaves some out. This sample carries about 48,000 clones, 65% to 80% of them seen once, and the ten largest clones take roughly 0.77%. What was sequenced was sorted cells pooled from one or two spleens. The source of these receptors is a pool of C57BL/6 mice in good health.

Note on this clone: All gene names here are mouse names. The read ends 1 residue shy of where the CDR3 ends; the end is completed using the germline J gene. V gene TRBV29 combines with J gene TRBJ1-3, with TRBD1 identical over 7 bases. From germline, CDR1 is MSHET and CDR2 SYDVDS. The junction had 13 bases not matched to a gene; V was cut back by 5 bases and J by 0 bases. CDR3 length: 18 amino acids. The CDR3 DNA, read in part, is TGTGCTAGCAGTCGATCCATCCCGGGACAGAATTCTGGAAATACGCTCTAT. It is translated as CASSRSIPGQNSGNTLY. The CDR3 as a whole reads CASSRSIPGQNSGNTLYF.

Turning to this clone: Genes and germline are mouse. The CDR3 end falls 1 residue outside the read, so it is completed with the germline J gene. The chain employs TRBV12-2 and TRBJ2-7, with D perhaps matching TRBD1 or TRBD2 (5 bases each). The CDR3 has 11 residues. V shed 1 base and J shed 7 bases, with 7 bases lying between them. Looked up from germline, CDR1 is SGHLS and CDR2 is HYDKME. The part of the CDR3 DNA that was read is TGTGCCAGCTCTCTGGGGGTGGAACAGTAC. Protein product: CASSLGVEQY. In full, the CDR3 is CASSLGVEQYF.

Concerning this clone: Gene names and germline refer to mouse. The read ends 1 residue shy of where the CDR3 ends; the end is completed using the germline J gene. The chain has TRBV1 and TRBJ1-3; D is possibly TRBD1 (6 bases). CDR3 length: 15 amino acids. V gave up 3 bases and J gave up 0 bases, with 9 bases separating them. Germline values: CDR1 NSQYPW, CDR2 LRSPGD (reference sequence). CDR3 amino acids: CTCSAGTFSGNTLYF. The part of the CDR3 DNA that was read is TGCACCTGCAGTGCGGGGACATTTTCTGGAAATACGCTCTAT.

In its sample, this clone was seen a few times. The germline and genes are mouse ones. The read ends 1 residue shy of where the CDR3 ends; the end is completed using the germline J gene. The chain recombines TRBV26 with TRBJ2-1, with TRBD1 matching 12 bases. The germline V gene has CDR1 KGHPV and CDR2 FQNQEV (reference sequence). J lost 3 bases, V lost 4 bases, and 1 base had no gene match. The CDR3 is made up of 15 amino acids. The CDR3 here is CASSRDRGRYAEQFF. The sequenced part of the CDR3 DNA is TGTGCCAGCAGTCGGGACAGGGGGCGCTATGCTGAGCAGTTC.

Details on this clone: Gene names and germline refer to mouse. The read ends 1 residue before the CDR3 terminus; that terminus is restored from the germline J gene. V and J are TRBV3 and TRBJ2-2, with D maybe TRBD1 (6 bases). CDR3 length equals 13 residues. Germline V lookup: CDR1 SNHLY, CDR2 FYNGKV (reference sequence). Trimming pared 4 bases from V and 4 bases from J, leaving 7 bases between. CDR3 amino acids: CASSWDITGQLYF. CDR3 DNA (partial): TGTGCCAGCAGCTGGGACATCACCGGGCAGCTCTAC.

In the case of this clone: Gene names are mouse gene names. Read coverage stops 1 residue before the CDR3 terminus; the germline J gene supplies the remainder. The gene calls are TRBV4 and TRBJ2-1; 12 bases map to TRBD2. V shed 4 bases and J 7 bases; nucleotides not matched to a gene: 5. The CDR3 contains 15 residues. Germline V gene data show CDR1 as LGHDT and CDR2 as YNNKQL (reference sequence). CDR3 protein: CASSLTGGAGAEQFF. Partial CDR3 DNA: TGTGCCAGCAGCTTGACTGGGGGGGCGGGAGCTGAGCAGTTC.

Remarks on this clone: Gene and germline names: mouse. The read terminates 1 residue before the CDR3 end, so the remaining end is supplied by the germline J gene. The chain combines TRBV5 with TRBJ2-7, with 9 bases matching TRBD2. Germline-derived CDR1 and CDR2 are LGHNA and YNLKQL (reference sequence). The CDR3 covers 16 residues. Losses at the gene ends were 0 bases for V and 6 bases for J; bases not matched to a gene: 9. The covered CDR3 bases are TGTGCCAGCAGCCAAGAAACCTGGGGGGGGAGAAGTGAACAGTAC. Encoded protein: CASSQETWGGRSEQY. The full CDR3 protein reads CASSQETWGGRSEQYF.

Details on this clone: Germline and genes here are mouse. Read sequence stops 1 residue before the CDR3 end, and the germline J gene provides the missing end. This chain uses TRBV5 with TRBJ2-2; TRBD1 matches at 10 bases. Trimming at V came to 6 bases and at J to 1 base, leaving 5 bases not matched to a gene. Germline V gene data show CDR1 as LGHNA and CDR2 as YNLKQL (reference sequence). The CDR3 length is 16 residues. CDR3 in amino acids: CASSSDRGLNTGQLYF. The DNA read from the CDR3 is TGTGCCAGCAGTTCGGACAGGGGGTTAAACACCGGGCAGCTCTAC.

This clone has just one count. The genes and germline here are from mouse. The CDR3 sequence: CASSPGLGEINQDTQYF. The part of the CDR3 DNA that was read is TGTGCCAGCTCGCCGGGACTGGGAGAAATTAACCAAGACACCCAGTAC. The chain combines TRBV12-1 with TRBJ2-5, with 9 bases lining up with TRBD2. The observed sequence ends 1 residue before the CDR3 terminus, with the missing tail filled in from the germline J gene. The CDR3 covers 17 residues. From germline, CDR1 is SGHSN and CDR2 HYEKVE. The trim removed 4 bases at V and 0 bases at J, leaving 10 bases unmatched. Full variable domain (missing parts from reference TRBV12-1 and TRBJ2-5): DSGVVQSPRHIIKEKGGRSVLTCIPISGHSNVVWYQQTLGKELKFLIQHYEKVERDKGFLPSRFSVQQFDDYHSEMNMSALELEDSAMYFCASSPGLGEINQDTQYFGPGTRLLVL.

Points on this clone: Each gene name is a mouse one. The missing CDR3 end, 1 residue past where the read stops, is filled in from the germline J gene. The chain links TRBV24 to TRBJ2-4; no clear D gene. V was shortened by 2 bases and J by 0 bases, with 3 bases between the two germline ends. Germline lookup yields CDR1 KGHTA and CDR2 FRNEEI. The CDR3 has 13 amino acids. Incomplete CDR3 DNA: TGTGCCAGCAGTCTGGCTAGTCAAAACACCTTGTAC. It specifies CASSLASQNTLY. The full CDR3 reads CASSLASQNTLYF.

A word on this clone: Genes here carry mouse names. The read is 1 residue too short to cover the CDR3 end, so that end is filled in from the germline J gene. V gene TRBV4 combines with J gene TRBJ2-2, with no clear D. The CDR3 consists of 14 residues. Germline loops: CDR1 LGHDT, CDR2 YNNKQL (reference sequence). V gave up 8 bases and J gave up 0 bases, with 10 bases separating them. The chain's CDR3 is CASAAGSNTGQLYF. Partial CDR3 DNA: TGTGCCAGCGCCGCGGGTTCAAACACCGGGCAGCTCTAC.

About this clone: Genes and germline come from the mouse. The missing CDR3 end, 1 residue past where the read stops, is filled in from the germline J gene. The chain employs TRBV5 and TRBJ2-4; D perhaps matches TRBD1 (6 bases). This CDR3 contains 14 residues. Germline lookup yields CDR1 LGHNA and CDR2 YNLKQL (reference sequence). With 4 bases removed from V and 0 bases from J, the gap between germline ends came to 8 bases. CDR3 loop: CASSPGDSQNTLYF. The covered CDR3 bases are TGTGCCAGCAGCCCAGGGGACAGTCAAAACACCTTGTAC.

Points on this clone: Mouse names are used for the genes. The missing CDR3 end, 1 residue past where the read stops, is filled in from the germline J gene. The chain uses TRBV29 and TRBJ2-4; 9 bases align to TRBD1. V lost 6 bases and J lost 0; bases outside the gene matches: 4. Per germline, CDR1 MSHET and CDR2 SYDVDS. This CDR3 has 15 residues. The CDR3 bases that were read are TGTGCTAGCAGCCGGGACAGGGAGAGTCAAAACACCTTGTAC. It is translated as CASSRDRESQNTLY. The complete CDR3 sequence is CASSRDRESQNTLYF.

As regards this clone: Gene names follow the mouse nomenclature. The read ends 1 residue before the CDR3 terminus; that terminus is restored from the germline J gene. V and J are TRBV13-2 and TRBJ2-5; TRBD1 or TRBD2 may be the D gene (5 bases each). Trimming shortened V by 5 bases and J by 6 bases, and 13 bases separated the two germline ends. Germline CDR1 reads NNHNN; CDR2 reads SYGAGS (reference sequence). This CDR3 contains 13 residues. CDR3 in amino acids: CASGPGRDDTQYF. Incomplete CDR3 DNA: TGTGCCAGCGGACCGGGACGGGACGACACCCAGTAC.

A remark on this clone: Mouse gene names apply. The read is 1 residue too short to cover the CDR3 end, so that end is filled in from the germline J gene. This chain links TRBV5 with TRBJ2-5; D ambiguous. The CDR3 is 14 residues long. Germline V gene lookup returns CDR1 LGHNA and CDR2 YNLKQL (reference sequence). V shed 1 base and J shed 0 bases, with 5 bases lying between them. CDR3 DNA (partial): TGTGCCAGCAGCCAAGGATATAACCAAGACACCCAGTAC. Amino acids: CASSQGYNQDTQY. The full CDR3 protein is CASSQGYNQDTQYF.

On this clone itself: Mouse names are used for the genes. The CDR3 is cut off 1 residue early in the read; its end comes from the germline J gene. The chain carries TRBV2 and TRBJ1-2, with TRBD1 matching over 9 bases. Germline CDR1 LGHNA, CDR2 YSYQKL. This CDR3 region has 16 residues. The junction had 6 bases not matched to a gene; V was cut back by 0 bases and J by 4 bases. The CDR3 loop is CASSQDGTGKGSDYTF. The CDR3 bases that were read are TGTGCCAGCAGCCAAGACGGGACAGGGAAGGGCTCCGACTACACC.

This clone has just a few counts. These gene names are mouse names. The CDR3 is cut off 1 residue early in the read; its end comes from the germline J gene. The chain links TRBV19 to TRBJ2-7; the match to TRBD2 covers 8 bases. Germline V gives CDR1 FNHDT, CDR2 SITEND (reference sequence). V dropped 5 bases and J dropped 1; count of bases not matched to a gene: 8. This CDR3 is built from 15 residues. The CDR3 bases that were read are TGTGCCAGCAGGCCCTCCGGGACTGGATCCTATGAACAGTAC. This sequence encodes CASRPSGTGSYEQY. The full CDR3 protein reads CASRPSGTGSYEQYF.